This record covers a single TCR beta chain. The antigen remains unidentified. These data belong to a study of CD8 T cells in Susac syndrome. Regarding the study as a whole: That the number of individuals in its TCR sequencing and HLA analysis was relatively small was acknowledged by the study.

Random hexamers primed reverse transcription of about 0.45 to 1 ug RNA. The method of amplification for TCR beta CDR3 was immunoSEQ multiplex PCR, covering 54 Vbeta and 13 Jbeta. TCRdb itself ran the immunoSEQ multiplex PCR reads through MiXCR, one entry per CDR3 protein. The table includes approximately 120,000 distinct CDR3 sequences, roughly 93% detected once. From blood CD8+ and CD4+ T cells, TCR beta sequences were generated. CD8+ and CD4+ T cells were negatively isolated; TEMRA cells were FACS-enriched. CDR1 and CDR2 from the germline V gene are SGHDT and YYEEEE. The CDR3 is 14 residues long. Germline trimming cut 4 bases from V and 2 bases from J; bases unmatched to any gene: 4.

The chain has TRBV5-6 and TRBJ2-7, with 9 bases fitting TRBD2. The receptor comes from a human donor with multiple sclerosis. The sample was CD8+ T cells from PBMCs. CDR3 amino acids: CASSPTSGTYEQYV. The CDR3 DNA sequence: TGTGCCAGCAGCCCGACTAGCGGTACCTACGAGCAGTACGTC.